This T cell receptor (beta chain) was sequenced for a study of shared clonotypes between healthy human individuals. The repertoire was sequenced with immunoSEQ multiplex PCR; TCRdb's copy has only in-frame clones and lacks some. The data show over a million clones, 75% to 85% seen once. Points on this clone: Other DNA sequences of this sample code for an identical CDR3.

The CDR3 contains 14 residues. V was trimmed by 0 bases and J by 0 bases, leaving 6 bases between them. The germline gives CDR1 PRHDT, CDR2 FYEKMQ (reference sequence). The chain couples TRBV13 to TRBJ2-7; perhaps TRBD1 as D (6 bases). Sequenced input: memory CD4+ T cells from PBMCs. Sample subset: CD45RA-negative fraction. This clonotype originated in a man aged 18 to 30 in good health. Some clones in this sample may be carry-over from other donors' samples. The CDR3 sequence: CASSLGDSSYEQYF. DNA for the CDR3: TGTGCCAGCAGCTTAGGGGACAGCTCCTACGAGCAGTACTTC.